This record covers a single T cell receptor beta chain. Its antigen is still unknown. This entry belongs to a study of T cell responses to AZD1222 COVID-19 vaccine. Overall study context: Second-dose intervals near 4 or 12 weeks were combined.

This CDR3 has 17 residues. Germline CDR1 LNHDA, CDR2 SQIVND (reference sequence). After removal of 1 base from V and 4 bases from J, the junction contained 9 bases not matched to a gene. Here immunoSEQ multiplex PCR was the method, and the copy in TCRdb shows in-frame clones only, minus some. The sample records 99,000 or so clones, 89% being singletons. Broader study findings: Only 5 or 6 people who got AZD1222 tested seropositive at baseline.

This rearrangement joins TRBV19 to TRBJ1-2, with TRBD1 identical over 10 bases. The TCR was taken from an adult in good health. The specimen comprised peripheral blood, sampled on day 0 of AZD1222 vaccination. The CDR3 coding sequence is TGTGCCAGTAGTATAGCCCTGGGACAGGGGATTCGCTATGGCTACACCTTC. This translates into CASSIALGQGIRYGYTF.